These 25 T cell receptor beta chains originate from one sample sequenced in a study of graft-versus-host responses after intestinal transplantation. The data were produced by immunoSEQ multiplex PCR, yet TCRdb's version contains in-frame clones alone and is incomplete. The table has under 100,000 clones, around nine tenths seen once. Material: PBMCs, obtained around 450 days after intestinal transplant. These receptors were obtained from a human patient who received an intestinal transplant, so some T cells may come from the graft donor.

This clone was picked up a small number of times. The CDR3 loop is CASSLETSGQETQYF. The CDR3 nucleotides read TGCGCCAGCAGCTTGGAAACTAGCGGACAAGAGACCCAGTACTTC. The chain uses TRBV5-1 and TRBJ2-5; 8 bases are shared with TRBD2. Germline CDR1 reads SGHRS; CDR2 reads YFSETQ. The ends lost 0 bases at V and 2 bases at J; junction bases unmatched: 3. The CDR3 loop spans 15 amino acids.

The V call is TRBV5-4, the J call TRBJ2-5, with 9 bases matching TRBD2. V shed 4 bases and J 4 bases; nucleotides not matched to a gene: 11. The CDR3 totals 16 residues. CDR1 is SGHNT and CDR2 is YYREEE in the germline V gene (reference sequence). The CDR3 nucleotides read TGTGCCAGCAGCGTAACCGGGACTAGCATCGGAGAGACCCAGTACTTC. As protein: CASSVTGTSIGETQYF. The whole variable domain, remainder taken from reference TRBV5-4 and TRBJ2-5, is ETGVTQSPTHLIKTRGQQVTLRCSSQSGHNTVSWYQQALGQGPQFIFQYYREEENGRGNFPPRFSGLQFPNYSSELNVNALELDDSALYLCASSVTGTSIGETQYFGPGTRLLVL.

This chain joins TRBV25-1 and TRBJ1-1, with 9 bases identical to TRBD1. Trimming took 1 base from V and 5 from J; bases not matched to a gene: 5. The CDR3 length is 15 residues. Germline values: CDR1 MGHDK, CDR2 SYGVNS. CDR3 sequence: CASSEWGTGRTEAFF. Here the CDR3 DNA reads TGTGCCAGCAGTGAATGGGGGACAGGGCGTACTGAAGCTTTCTTT.

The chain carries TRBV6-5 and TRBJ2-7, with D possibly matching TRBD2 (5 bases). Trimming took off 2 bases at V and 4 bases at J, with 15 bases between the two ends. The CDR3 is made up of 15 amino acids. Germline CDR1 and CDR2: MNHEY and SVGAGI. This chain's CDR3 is CASSYGSSPGYEQYF. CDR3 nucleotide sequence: TGTGCCAGCAGTTACGGGAGCAGTCCGGGATACGAGCAGTACTTC.

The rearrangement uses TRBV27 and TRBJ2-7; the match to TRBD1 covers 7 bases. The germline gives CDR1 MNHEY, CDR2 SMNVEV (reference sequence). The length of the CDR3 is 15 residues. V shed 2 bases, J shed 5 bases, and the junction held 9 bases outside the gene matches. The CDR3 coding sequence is TGTGCCAGCAGTTTAGTAGGGGGCCCCGACCACGAGCAGTACTTC. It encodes CASSLVGGPDHEQYF.

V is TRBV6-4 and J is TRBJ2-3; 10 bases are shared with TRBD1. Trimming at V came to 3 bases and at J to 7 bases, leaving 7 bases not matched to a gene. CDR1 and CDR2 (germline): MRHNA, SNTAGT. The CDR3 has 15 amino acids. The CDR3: CASSETGGPGNTQYF. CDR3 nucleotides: TGTGCCAGCAGTGAGACAGGGGGCCCCGGAAATACGCAGTATTTT.

The CDR3: CASGQGFYGYTF. CDR3 nucleotides: TGTGCCAGCGGACAGGGGTTCTATGGCTACACCTTC. V usage is TRBV2 and J usage is TRBJ1-2, with 9 positions matching TRBD1. Germline CDR1 is SNHLY and CDR2 is FYNNEI. This CDR3 comprises 12 residues. V trimming: 8 bases; J trimming: 4 bases; junction bases outside the gene matches: 2.

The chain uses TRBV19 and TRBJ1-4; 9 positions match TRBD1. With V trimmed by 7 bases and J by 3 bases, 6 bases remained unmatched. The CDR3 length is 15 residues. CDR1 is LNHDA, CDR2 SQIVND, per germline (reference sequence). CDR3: CASTHRDRANEKLFF. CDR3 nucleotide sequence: TGTGCCAGTACCCACCGGGACAGGGCTAATGAAAAACTGTTTTTT.

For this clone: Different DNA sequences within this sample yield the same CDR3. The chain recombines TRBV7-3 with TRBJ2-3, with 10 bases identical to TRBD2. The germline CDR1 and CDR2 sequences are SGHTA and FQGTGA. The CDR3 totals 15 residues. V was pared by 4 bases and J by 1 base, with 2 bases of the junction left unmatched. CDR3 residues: CASSSLAGGTDTQYF. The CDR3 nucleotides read TGTGCCAGCAGCTCTCTAGCGGGGGGCACAGATACGCAGTATTTT.

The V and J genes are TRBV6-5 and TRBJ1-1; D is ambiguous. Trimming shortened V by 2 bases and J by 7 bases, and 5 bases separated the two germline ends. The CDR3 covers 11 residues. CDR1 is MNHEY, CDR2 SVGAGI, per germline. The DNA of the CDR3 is TGTGCCAGCAGTTACCGGTTTGAAGCTTTCTTT. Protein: CASSYRFEAFF.

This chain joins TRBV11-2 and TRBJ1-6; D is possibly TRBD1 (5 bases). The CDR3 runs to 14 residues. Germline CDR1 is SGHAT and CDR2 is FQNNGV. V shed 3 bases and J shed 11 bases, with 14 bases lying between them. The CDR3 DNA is TGTGCCAGCAGCTTCCGAGGGGTTGGGGCACCCCTCCACTTT. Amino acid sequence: CASSFRGVGAPLHF.

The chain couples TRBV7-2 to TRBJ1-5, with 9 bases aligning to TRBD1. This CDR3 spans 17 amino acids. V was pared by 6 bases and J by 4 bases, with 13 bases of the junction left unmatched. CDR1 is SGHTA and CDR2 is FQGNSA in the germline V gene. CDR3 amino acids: CASSRTGGAGLNQPQHF. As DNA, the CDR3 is TGTGCCAGCAGTAGAACAGGGGGCGCGGGGTTAAATCAGCCCCAGCATTTT.

In DNA, the CDR3 is TGTGCCAGTCAAACAGGGGGCTGGGATTCACCCCTCCACTTT. Its translation: CASQTGGWDSPLHF. This chain uses TRBV19 with TRBJ1-6; 9 positions match TRBD1. CDR1 is LNHDA and CDR2 is SQIVND in the germline V gene (reference sequence). V shed 8 bases and J 8 bases; nucleotides not matched to a gene: 7. The CDR3 length is 14 residues.

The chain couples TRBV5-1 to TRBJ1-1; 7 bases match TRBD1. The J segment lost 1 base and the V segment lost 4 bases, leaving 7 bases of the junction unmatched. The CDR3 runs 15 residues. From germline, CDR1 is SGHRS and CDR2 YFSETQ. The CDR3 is CASSPLTGENTEAFF. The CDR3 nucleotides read TGCGCCAGCAGCCCCCTCACAGGGGAGAACACTGAAGCTTTCTTT. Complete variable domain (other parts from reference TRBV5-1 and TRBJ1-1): KAGVTQTPRYLIKTRGQQVTLSCSPISGHRSVSWYQQTPGQGLQFLFEYFSETQRNKGNFPGRFSGRQFSNSRSEMNVSTLELGDSALYLCASSPLTGENTEAFFGQGTRLTVV.

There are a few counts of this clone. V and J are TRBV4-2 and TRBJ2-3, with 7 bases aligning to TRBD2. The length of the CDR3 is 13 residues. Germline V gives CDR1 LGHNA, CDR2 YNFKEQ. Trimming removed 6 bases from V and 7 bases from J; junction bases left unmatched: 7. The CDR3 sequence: CASSLSGENTQYF. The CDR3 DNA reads TGTGCCAGCAGTCTGAGCGGGGAGAATACGCAGTATTTT.

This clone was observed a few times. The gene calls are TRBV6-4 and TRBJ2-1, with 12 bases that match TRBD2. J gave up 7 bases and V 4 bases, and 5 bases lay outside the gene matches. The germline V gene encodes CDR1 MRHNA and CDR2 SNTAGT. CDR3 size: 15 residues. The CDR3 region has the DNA TGTGCCAGCAGTGTCACTAGCGGGGGGACAAATGAGCAGTTCTTC. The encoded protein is CASSVTSGGTNEQFF.

CDR3 residues: CASRPRANYGYTF. Here the CDR3 DNA reads TGTGCCAGCAGACCAAGAGCTAACTATGGCTACACCTTC. The gene calls are TRBV11-2 and TRBJ1-2; D is undetermined. Trimming shortened V by 6 bases and J by 0 bases, and 8 bases separated the two germline ends. The germline V gene encodes CDR1 SGHAT and CDR2 FQNNGV. The length of the CDR3 is 13 residues. Based on the CDR3 plus reference TRBV11-2 and TRBJ1-2, the full variable domain is EAGVAQSPRYKIIEKRQSVAFWCNPISGHATLYWYQQILGQGPKLLIQFQNNGVVDDSQLPKDRFSAERLKGVDSTLKIQPAKLEDSAVYLCASRPRANYGYTFGSGTRLTVV.

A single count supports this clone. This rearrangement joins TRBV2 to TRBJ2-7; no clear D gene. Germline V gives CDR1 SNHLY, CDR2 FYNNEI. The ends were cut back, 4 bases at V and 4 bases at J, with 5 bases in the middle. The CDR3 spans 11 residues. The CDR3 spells CASSVTYEQYF. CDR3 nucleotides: TGTGCCAGCAGTGTGACTTACGAGCAGTACTTC.

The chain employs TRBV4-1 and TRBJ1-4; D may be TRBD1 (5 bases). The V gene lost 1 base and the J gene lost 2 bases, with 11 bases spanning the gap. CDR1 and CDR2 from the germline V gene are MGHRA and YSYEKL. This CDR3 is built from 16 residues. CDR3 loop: CASSQVEGKTNEKLFF. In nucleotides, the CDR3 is TGCGCCAGCAGCCAAGTCGAGGGGAAGACTAATGAAAAACTGTTTTTT.

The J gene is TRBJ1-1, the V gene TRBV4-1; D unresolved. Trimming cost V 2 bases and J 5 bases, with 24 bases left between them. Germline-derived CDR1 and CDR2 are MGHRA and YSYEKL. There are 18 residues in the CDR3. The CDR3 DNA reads TGCGCCAGCAGCCAAAAAAAAACCCCCCCTGGGAGACGGACTGAAGCTTTCTTT. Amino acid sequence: CASSQKKTPPGRRTEAFF.

DNA of the CDR3: TGTGCCAGCAGTTTTACAGGGGCCTCTGGAAACACCATATATTTT. This sequence encodes CASSFTGASGNTIYF. The chain employs TRBV27 and TRBJ1-3; 7 bases align to TRBD1. Trimming removed 3 bases from V and 0 bases from J; junction bases left unmatched: 2. The CDR3 is made up of 15 amino acids. Germline assignment: CDR1 MNHEY and CDR2 SMNVEV (reference sequence).

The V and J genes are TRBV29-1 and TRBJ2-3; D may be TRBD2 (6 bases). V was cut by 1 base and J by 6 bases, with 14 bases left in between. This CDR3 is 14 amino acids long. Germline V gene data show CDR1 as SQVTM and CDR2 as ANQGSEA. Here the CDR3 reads CSVEGGSGADTQYF. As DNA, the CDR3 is TGCAGCGTTGAAGGGGGGTCGGGAGCGGATACGCAGTATTTT.

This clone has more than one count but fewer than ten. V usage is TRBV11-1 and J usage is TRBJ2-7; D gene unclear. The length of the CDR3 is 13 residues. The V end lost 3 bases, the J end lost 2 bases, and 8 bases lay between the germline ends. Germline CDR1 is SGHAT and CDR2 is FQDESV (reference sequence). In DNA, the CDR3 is TGTGCCAGCAGCTTGTCGATCCCCTACGAGCAGTACTTC. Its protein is CASSLSIPYEQYF. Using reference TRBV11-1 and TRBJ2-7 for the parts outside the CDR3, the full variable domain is EAEVAQSPRYKITEKSQAVAFWCDPISGHATLYWYRQILGQGPELLVQFQDESVVDDSQLPKDRFSAERLKGVDSTLKIQPAELGDSAMYLCASSLSIPYEQYFGPGTRLTVT.

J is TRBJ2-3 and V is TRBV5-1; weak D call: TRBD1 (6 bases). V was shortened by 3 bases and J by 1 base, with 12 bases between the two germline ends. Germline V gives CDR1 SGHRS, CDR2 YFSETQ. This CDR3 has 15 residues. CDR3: CASSSRAGGTDTQYF. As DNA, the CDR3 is TGCGCCAGCAGCTCCCGGGCAGGGGGCACAGATACGCAGTATTTT.

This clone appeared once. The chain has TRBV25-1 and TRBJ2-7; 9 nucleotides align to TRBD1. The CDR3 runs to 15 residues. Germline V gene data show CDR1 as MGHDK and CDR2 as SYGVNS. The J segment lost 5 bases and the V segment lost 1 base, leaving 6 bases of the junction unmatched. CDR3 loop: CASSELGTGSNEQYF. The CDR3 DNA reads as TGTGCCAGCAGTGAATTGGGGACAGGGTCTAACGAGCAGTACTTC.